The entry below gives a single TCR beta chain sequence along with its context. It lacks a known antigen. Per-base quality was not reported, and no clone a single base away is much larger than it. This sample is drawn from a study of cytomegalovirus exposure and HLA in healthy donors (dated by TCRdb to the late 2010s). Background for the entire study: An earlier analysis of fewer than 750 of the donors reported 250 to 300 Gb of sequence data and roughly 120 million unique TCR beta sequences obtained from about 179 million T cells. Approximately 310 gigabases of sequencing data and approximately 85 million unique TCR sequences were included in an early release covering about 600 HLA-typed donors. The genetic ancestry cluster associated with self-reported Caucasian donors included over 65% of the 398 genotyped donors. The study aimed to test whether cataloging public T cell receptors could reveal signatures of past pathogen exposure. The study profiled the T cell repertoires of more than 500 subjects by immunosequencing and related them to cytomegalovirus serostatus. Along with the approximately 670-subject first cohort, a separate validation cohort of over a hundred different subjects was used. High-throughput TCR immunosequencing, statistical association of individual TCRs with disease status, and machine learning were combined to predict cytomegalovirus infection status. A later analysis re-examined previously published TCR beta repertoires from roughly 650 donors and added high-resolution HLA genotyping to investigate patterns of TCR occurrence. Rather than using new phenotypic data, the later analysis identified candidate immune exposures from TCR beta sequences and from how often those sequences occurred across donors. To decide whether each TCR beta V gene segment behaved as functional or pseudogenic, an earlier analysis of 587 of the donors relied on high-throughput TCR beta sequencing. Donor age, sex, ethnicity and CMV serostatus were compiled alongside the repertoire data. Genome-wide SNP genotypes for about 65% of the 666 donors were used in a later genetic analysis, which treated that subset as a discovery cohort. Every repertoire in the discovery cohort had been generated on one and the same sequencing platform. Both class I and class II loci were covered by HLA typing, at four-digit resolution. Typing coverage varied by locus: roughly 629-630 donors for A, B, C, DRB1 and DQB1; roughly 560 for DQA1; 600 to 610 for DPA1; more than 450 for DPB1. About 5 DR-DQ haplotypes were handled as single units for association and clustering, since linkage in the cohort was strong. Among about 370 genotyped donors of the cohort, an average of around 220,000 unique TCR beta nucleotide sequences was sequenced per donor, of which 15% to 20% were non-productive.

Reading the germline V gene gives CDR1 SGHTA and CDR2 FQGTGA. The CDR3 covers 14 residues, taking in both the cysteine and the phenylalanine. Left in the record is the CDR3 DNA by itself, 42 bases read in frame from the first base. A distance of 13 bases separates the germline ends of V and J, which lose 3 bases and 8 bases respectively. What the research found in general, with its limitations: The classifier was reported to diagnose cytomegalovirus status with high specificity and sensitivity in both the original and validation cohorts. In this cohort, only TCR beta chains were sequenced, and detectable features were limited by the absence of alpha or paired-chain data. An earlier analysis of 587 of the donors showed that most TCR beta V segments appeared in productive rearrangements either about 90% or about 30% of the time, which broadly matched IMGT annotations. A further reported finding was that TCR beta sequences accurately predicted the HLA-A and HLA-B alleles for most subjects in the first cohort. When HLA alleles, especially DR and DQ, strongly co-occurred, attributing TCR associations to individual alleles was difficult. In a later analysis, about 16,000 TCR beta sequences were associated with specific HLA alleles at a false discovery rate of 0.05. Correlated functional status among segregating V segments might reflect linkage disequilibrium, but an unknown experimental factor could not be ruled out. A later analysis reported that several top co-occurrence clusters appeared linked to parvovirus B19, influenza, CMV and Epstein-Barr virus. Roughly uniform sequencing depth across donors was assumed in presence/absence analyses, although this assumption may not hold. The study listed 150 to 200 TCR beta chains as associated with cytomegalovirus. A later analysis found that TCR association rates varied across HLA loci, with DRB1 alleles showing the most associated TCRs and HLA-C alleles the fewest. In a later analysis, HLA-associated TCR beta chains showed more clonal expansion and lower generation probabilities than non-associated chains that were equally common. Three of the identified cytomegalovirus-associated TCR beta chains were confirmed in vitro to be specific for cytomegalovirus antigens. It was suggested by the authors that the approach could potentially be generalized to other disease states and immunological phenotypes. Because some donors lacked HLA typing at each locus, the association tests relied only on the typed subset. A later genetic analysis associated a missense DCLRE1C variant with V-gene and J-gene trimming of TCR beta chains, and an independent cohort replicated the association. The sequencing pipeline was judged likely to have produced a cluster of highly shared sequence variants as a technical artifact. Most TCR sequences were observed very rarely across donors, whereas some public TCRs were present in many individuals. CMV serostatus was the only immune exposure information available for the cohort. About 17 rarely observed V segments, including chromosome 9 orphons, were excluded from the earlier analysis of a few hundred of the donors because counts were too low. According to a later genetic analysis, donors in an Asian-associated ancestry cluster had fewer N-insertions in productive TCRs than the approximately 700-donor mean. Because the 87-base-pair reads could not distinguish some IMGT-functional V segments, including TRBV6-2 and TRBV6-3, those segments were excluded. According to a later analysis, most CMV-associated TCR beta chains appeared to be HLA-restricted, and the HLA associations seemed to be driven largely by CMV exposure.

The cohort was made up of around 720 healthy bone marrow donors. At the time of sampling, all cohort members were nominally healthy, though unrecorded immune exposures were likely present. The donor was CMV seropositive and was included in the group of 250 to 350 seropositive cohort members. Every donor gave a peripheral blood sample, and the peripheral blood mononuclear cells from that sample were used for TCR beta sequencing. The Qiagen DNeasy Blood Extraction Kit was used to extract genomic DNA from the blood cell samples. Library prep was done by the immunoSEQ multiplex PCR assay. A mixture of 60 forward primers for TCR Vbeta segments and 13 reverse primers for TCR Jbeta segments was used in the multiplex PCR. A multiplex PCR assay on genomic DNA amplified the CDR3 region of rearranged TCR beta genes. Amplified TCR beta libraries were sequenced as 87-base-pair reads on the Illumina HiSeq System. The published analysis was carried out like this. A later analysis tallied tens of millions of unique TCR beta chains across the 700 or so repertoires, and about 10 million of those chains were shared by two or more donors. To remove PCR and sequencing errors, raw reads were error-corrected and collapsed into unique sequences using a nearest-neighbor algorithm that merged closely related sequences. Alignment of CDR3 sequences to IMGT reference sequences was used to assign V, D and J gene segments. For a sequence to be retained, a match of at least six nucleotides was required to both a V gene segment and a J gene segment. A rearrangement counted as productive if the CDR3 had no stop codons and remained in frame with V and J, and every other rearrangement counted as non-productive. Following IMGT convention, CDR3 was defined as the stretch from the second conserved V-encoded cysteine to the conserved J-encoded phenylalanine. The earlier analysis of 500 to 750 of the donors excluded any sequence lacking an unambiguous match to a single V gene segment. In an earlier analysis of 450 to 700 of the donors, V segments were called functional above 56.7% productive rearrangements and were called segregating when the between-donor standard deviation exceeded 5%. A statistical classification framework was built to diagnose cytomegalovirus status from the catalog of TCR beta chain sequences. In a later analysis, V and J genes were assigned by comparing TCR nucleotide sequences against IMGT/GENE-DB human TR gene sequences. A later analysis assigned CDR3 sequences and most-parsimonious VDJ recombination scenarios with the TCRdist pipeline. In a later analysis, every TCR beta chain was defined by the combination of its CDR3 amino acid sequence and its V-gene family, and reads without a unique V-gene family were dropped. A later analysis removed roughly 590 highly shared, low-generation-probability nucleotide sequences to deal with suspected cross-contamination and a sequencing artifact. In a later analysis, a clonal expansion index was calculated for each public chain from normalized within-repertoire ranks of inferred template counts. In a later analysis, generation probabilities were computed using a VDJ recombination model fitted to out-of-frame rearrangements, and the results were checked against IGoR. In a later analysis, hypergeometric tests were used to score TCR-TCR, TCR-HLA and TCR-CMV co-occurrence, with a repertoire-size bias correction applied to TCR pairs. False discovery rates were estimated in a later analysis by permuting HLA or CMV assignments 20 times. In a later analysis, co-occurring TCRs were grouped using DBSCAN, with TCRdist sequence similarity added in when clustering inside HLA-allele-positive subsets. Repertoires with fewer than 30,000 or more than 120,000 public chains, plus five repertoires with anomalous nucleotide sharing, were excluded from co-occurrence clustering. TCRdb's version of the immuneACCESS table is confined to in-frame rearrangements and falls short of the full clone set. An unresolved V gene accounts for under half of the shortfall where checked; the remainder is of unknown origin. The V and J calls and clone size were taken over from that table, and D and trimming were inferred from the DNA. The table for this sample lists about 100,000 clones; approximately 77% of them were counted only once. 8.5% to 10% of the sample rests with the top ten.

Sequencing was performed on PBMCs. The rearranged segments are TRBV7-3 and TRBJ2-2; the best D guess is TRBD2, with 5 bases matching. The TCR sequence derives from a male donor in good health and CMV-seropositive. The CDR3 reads CASSFSGVSGELFF. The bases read TGTGCCAGCAGCTTTTCCGGGGTATCGGGGGAGCTGTTTTTT. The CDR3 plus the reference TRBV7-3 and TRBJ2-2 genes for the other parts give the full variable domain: GAGVSQTPSNKVTEKGKYVELRCDPISGHTALYWYRQSLGQGPEFLIYFQGTGAADDSGLPNDRFFAVRPEGSVSTLKIQRTERGDSAVYLCASSFSGVSGELFFGEGSRLTVL.